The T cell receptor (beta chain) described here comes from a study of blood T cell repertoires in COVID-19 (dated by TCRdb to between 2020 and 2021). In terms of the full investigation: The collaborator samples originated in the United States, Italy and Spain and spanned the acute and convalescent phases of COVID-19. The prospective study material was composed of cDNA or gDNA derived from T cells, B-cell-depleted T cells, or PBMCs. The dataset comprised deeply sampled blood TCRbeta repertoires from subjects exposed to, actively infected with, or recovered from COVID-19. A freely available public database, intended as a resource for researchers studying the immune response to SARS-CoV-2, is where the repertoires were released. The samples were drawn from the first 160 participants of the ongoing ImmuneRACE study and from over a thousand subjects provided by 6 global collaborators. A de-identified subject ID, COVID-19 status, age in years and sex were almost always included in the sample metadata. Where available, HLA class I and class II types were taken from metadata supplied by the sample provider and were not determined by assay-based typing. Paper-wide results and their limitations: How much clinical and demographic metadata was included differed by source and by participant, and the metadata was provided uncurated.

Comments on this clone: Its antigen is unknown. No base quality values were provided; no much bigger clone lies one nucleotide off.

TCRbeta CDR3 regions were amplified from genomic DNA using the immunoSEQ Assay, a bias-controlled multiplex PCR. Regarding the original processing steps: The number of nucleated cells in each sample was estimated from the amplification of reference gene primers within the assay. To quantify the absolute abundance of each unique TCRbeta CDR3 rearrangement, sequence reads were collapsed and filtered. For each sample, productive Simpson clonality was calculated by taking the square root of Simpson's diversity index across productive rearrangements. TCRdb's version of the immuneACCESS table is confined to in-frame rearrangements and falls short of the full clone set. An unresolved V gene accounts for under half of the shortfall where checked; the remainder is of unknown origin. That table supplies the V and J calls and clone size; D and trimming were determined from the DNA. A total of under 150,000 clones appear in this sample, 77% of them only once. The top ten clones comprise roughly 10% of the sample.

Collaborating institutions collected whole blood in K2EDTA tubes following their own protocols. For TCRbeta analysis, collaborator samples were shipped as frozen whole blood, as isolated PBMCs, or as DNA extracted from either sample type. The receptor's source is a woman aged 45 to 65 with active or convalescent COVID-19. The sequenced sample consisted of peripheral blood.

Read as DNA, the sequence is TGTGCCAGCGGGCCTCGACAGGAACCCCAAGGCTACACCTTC. This sequence encodes CASGPRQEPQGYTF. The chain employs TRBV9 and TRBJ1-2; a tentative D match to TRBD1 spans 6 bases. V loses 7 bases of germline sequence and J loses 8 bases, and the interval between the two ends is 21 bases. As encoded in the germline V gene, CDR1 is SGDLS while CDR2 is YYNGEE. The CDR3 measures 14 amino acids from cysteine to phenylalanine. Only the CDR3 part of the read is kept: 42 bases, read in frame from the first base.